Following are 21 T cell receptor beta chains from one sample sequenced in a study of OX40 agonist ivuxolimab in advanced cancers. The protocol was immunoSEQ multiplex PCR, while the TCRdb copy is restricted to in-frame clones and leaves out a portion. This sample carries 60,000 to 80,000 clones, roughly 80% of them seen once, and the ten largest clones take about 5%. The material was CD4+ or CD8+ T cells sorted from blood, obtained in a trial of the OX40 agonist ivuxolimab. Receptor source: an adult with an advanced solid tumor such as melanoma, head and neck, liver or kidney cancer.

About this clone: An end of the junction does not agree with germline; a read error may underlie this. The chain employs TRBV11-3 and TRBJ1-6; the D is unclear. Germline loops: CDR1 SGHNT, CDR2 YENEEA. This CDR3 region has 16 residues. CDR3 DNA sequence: TGTGCCAGCAGCCTAGAGGAAAATGGGTATAATTCACCCCTCCACTTT. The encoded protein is CASSLEENGYNSPLHF. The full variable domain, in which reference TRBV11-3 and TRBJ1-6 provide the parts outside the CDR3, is EAGVVQSPRYKIIEKKQPVAFWCNPISGHNTLYWYLQNLGQGPELLIRYENEEAVDDSQLPKDRFSAERLKGVDSTLKIQPAELGDSAVYLCASSLEENGYNSPLHFGNGTRLTVT.

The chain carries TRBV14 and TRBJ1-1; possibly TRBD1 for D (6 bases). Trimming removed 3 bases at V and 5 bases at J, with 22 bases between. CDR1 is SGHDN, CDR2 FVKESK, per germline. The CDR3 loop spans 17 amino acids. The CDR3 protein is CASSHPPSGGRRTEAFF. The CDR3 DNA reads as TGTGCCAGCAGCCATCCACCATCCGGGGGGCGCAGAACTGAAGCTTTCTTT.

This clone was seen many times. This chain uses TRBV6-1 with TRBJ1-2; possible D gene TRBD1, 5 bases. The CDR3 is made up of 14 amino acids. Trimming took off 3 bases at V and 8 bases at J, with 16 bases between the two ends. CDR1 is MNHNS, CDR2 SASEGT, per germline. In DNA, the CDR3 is TGTGCCAGCAGTGATCGGCAGGGACGGAGAGGCTACACCTTC. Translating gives CASSDRQGRRGYTF.

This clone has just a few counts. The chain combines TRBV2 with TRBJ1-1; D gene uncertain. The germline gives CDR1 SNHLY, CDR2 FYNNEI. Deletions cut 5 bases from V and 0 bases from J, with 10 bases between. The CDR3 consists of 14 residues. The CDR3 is CASSPREVNTEAFF. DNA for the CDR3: TGTGCCAGCAGTCCTCGGGAGGTGAACACTGAAGCTTTCTTT.

The CDR3 is CASNLGTGELFF. The CDR3 DNA follows: TGTGCCAGCAATCTCGGGACCGGGGAGCTGTTTTTT. The chain uses TRBV9 and TRBJ2-2, with no clear D. With 6 bases removed from V and 5 bases from J, the gap between germline ends came to 8 bases. The CDR3 loop spans 12 amino acids. Germline loops: CDR1 SGDLS, CDR2 YYNGEE.

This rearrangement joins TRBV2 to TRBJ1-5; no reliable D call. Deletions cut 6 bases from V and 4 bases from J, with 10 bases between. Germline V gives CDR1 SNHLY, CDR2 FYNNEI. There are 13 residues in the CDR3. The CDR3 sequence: CASSPWENQPQHF. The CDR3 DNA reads TGTGCCAGCAGCCCTTGGGAGAATCAGCCCCAGCATTTT. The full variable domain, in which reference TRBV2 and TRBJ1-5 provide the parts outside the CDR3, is EPEVTQTPSHQVTQMGQEVILRCVPISNHLYFYWYRQILGQKVEFLVSFYNNEISEKSEIFDDQFSVERPDGSNFTLKIRSTKLEDSAMYFCASSPWENQPQHFGDGTRLSIL.

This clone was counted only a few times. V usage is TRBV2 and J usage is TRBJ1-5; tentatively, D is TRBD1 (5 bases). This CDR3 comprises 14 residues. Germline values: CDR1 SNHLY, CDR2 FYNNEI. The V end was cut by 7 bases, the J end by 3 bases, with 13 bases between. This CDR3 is CASTEGNSNQPQHF. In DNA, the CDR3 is TGTGCCAGCACGGAGGGGAACTCCAATCAGCCCCAGCATTTT.

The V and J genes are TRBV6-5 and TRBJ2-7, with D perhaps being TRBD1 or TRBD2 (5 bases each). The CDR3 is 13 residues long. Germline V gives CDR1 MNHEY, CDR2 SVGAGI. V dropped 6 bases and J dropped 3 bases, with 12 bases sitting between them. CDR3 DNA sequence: TGTGCCAGCAGGAGGGACGCTTTCTACGAGCAGTACTTC. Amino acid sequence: CASRRDAFYEQYF.

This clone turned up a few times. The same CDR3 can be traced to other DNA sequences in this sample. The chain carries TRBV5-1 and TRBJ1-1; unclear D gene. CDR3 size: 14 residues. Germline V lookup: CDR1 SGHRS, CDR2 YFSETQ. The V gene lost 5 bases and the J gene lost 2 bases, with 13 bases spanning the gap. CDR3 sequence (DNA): TGCGCCAGCAGTTCCCAGACGGGAAACACTGAAGCTTTCTTT. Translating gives CASSSQTGNTEAFF.

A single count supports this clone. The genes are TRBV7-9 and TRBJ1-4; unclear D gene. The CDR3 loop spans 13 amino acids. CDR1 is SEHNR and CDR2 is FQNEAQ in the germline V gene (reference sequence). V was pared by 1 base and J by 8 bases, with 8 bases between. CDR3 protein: CASSLVNKEKLFF. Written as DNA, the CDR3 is TGTGCCAGCAGCTTAGTAAACAAAGAAAAACTGTTTTTT.

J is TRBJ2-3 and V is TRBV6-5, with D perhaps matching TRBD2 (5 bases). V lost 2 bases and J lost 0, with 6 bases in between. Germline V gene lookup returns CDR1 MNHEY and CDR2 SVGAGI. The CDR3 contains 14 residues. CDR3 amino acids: CASSYRTSTDTQYF. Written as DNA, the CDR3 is TGTGCCAGCAGTTACCGGACTAGCACAGATACGCAGTATTTT.

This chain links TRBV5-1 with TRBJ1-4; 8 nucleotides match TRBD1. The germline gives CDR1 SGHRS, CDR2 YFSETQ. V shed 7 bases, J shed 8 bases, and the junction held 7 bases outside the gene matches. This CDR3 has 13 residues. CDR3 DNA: TGCGCCAGCGGGACAGGCGTAGGAGAAAAACTGTTTTTT. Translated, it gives CASGTGVGEKLFF.

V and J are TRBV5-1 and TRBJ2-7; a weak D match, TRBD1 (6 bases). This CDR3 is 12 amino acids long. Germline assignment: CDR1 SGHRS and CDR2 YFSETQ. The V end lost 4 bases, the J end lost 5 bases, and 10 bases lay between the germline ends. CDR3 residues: CASSPHRDEQYF. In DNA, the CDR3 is TGCGCCAGCAGCCCGCACAGGGACGAGCAGTACTTC.

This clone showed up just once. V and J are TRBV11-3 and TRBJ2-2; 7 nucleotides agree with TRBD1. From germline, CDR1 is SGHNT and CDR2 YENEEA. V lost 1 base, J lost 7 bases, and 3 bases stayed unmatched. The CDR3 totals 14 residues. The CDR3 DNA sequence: TGTGCCAGCAGCTTAGCGGGACAGTACGGGGAGCTGTTTTTT. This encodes CASSLAGQYGELFF.

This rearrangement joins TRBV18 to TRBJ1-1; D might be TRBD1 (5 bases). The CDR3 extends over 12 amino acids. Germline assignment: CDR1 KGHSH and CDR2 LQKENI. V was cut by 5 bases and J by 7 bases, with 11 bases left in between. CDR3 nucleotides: TGTGCCAGCTCAGGGACCGTAGGTGAAGCTTTCTTT. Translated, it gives CASSGTVGEAFF.

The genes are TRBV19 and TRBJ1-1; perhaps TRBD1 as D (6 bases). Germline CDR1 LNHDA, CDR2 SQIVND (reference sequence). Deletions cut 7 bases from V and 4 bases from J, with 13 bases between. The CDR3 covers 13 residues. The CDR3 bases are TGTGCCAGTATGAACAGGGACTCCACTGAAGCTTTCTTT. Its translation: CASMNRDSTEAFF.

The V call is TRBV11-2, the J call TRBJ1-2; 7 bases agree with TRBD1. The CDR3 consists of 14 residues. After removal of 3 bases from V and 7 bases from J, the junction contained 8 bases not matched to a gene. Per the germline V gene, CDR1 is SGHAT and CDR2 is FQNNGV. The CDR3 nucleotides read TGTGCCAGCAGCTTCGGGACAGACACCTCTGGCTACACCTTC. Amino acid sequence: CASSFGTDTSGYTF.

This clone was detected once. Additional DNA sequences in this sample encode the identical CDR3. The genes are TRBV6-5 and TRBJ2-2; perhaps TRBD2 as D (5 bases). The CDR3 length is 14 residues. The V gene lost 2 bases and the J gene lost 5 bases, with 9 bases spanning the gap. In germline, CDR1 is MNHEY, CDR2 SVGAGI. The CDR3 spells CASSYDSGTGELFF. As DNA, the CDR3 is TGTGCCAGCAGTTACGATTCGGGAACCGGGGAGCTGTTTTTT.

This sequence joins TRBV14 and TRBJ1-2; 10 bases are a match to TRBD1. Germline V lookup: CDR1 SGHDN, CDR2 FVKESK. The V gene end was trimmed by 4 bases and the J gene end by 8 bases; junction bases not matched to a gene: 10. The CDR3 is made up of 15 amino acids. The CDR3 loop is CASSLSGTGVPGYTF. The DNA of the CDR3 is TGTGCCAGCAGCCTATCCGGGACAGGGGTTCCGGGCTACACCTTC.

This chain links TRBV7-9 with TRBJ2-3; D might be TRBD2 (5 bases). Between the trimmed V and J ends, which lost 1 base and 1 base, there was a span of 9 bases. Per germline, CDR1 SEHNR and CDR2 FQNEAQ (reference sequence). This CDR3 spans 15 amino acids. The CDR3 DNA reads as TGTGCCAGCAGCTTAGGTTACGGGGGCACAGATACGCAGTATTTT. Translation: CASSLGYGGTDTQYF.

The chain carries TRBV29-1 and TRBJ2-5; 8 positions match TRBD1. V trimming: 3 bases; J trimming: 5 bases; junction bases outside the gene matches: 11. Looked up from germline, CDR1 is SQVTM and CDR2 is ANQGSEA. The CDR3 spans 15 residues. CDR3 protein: CSVDRTGGVGETQYF. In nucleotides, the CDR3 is TGCAGCGTTGATCGCACAGGGGGAGTTGGGGAGACCCAGTACTTC.